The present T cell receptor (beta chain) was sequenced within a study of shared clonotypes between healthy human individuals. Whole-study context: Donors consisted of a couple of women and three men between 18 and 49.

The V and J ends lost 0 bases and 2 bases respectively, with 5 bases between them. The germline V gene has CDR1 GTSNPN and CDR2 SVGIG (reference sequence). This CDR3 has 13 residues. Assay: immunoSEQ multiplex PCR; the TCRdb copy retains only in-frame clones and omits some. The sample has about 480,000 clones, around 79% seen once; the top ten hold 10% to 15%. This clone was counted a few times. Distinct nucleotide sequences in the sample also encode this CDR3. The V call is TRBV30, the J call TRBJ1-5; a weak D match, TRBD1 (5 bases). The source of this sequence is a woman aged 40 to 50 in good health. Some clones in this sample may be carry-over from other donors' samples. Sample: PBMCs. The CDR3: CAWSVGGNQPQHF. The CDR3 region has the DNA TGTGCCTGGAGTGTAGGGGGCAATCAGCCCCAGCATTTT.